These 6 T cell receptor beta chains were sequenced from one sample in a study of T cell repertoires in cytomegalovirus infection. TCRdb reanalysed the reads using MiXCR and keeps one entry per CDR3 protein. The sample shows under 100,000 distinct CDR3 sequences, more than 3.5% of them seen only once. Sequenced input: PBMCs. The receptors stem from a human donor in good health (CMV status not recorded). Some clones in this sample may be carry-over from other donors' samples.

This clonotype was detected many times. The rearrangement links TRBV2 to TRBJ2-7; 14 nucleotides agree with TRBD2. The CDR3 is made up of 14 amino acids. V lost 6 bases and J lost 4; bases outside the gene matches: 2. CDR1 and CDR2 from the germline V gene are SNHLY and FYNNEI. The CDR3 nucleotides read TGTGCCAGCAGGGGGACTAGCGGGGGTTACGAGCAGTACTTC. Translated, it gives CASRGTSGGYEQYF. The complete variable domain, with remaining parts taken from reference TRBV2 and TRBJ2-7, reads EPEVTQTPSHQVTQMGQEVILRCVPISNHLYFYWYRQILGQKVEFLVSFYNNEISEKSEIFDDQFSVERPDGSNFTLKIRSTKLEDSAMYFCASRGTSGGYEQYFGPGTRLTVT.

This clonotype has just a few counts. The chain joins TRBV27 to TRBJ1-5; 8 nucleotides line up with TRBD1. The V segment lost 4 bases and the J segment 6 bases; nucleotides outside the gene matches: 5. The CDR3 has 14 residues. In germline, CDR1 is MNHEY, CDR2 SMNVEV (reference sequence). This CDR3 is CASSSTGGGQPQHF. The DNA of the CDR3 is TGTGCCAGCAGTTCCACAGGGGGGGGTCAGCCCCAGCATTTT.

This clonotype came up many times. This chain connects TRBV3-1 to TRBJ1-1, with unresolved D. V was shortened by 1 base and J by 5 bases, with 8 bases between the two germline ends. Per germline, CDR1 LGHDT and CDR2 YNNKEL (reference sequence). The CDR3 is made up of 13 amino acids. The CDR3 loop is CASSQALVTEAFF. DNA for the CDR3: TGTGCCAGCAGCCAAGCCTTAGTAACTGAAGCTTTCTTT.

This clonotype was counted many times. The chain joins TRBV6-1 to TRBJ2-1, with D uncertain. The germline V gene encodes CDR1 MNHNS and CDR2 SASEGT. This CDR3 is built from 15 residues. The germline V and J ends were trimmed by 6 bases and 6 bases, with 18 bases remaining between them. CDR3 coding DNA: TGTGCCAGCAGGGTTGGGCCCTTCTCCCTCAATGAGCAGTTCTTC. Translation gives CASRVGPFSLNEQFF.

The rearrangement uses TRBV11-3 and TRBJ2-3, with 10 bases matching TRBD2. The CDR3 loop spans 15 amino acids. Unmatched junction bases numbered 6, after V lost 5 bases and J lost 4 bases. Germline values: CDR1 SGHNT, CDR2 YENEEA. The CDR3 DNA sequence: TGTGCCAGCAGCCTAAAGCGGGGGGGTGCAGATACGCAGTATTTT. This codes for CASSLKRGGADTQYF. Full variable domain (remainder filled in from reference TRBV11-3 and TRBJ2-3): EAGVVQSPRYKIIEKKQPVAFWCNPISGHNTLYWYLQNLGQGPELLIRYENEEAVDDSQLPKDRFSAERLKGVDSTLKIQPAELGDSAVYLCASSLKRGGADTQYFGPGTRLTVL.

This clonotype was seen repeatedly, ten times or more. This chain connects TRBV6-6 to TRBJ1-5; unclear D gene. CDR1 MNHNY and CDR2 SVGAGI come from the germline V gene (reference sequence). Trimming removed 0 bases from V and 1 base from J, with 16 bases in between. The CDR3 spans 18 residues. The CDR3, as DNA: TGTGCCAGCAGTTACTCTGTACCGAGGACCGGGAGCAATCAGCCCCAGCATTTT. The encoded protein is CASSYSVPRTGSNQPQHF.